The rows below give T cell receptor beta chains drawn from one sample of a study of blood T cell repertoires in COVID-19. Some clones are missing from TCRdb's copy, which holds only in-frame ones; the method was immunoSEQ multiplex PCR. Of tens of thousands of clones in the sample, around 93% were seen once. The sample was peripheral blood. The receptors stem from a human donor with active COVID-19. The donor label of this sample is uncertain. Both conserved end residues are part of each CDR3. Each record gives: clone size, V gene, D gene, J gene, CDR3 DNA, CDR3 protein. A D gene is named only where the DNA matches it firmly. A clone size is listed for some rows: how often the clone was seen (once, few, many), or a class if it is expanded.

>NA|TRBV7-3|NA|TRBJ2-5
TGTGCCAGCAGCTCGTGGCTACCCCTAGGGGGGACCCAGTACTTC
CASSSWLPLGGTQYF
>once|TRBV6-5|NA|TRBJ2-3
TGTGCCAGCAGTTGGGCCGGTAGCACAGATACGCAGTATTTT
CASSWAGSTDTQYF
>NA|TRBV6-5|TRBD1|TRBJ2-7
TGTGCCAGCAGTTATCAGGGGGCGGGCTACGAGCAGTACTTC
CASSYQGAGYEQYF
>NA|TRBV29-1|TRBD2|TRBJ2-1
TGCAGCGTCTCAGCGGGGGGGTACAATGAGCAGTTCTTC
CSVSAGGYNEQFF
>NA|TRBV29-1|NA|TRBJ2-2
TGCAGCGTTGAATACAGGGTCAACACCGGGGAGCTGTTTTTT
CSVEYRVNTGELFF
>once|TRBV15|NA|TRBJ1-5
TGTGCCACCAGCAGAGGCCGGGTGAGTAGCAATCAGCCCCAGCATTTT
CATSRGRVSSNQPQHF
>NA|TRBV4-1|TRBD2|TRBJ2-2
TGCGCCAGCAGCCAAGATTCGCGGGGGTCGGACACCGGGGAGCTGTTTTTT
CASSQDSRGSDTGELFF
>NA|TRBV5-1|TRBD1|TRBJ2-7
TGCGCCAGCAGCTTGGTACAGGGGGCGCACTACGAGCAGTACTTC
CASSLVQGAHYEQYF
>NA|TRBV29-1|TRBD1|TRBJ2-2
TGCAGCGTTACTCAGGGGGCGACCGGGGAGCTGTTTTTT
CSVTQGATGELFF
>few|TRBV7-8|TRBD1|TRBJ1-2
TGTGCCAGCAGCTTCCCGGGGACAGGAGCTAACTATGGCTACACCTTC
CASSFPGTGANYGYTF
>NA|TRBV28|TRBD1|TRBJ2-7
TGTGCCAGCACCCTACAGACAGGACAGGCCTACGAGCAGTACTTC
CASTLQTGQAYEQYF
>NA|TRBV3-1/TRBV3-2|NA|TRBJ1-2
TGTGCCAGCAGCCTAAGTGGGCGTTTTGATGGCTACACCTTC
CASSLSGRFDGYTF
>NA|TRBV7-9|NA|TRBJ1-1
TGTGCCAGCAGCTTATCGGGTGGCACTGAAGCTTTCTTT
CASSLSGGTEAFF
>NA|TRBV2|NA|TRBJ2-4
TGTGCCAGCAACCTCCTTGGCAGGACTTACATTCAGTACTTC
CASNLLGRTYIQYF
>NA|TRBV6-5|TRBD1|TRBJ2-5
TGTGCCAGCAGTTACCCGGGACAGCAAGAGACCCAGTACTTC
CASSYPGQQETQYF
>NA|TRBV5-1|NA|TRBJ1-2
TGCGCCAGCAGCGCGGGGACGGAAACCTATGGCTACACCTTC
CASSAGTETYGYTF
>NA|TRBV27|NA|TRBJ2-4
TGTGCCAGCAGTTTACTCAGGGAGGACATTCAGTACTTC
CASSLLREDIQYF
>NA|TRBV5-1|TRBD1|TRBJ2-2
TGCGCCAGCAGCTTGGTAGGGGGCGCTCCCGGGGAGCTGTTTTTT
CASSLVGGAPGELFF
>NA|TRBV29-1|NA|TRBJ2-7
TGCAGCGTTGAAGGGGAGGGGGGATACGAGCAGTACTTC
CSVEGEGGYEQYF
>NA|TRBV29-1|TRBD2|TRBJ2-3
TGCAGCGTTGAAGATCGGGGAGGGTCCGATACGCAGTATTTT
CSVEDRGGSDTQYF
>few|TRBV2|TRBD1|TRBJ1-3
TGTGCCAGCAAAGGTGGGGACAGGGGGCTTGGAAACACCATATATTTT
CASKGGDRGLGNTIYF
>once|TRBV6-1|TRBD1|TRBJ2-1
TGTGCCAGCAGTGGACAGGGAAAAAGCTCCTACAATGAGCAGTTCTTC
CASSGQGKSSYNEQFF
>NA|TRBV6-2/TRBV6-3|TRBD2|TRBJ2-2
TGTGCCAGCAGTAGCGGGGGGGCCTACGGGGAGCTGTTTTTT
CASSSGGAYGELFF
>NA|TRBV19|TRBD2|TRBJ2-1
TGTGCCAGTAGTGCCGCTAGCGGGGGGAGCAATGAGCAGTTCTTC
CASSAASGGSNEQFF
>once|TRBV15|TRBD2|TRBJ2-7
TGTGCCACCAGCAGAGATTTAAGCGGGGGGGCCTACGAGCAGTACTTC
CATSRDLSGGAYEQYF
>NA|TRBV6-5|TRBD1|TRBJ1-6
TGTGCCAGCACCAGAGACAGGGGGCGGAATTCACCCCTCCACTTT
CASTRDRGRNSPLHF
>NA|TRBV3-1/TRBV3-2|NA|TRBJ2-7
TGTGCCAGCAGCCAAGCCTGCAGGAACCCCTACGAGCAGTACTTC
CASSQACRNPYEQYF
>NA|TRBV3-1/TRBV3-2|TRBD2|TRBJ2-5
TGTGCCAGCAGCCGCAACGACGGGGGACTAGCGGACCAAGAGACCCAGTACTTC
CASSRNDGGLADQETQYF
>NA|TRBV6-1|NA|TRBJ1-4
TGTGCCAGCAGTGACAGGGTCAAGGATGAAAAACTGTTTTTT
CASSDRVKDEKLFF
>NA|TRBV27|NA|TRBJ1-1
TGTGCCAGCAGTTTTGCGGGAAACACTGAAGCTTTCTTT
CASSFAGNTEAFF
>NA|TRBV19|TRBD1|TRBJ1-5
TGTGCCAGTAGTGTGACAGGGGGGGATCAGCCCCAGCATTTT
CASSVTGGDQPQHF
>NA|TRBV11-2|TRBD1|TRBJ1-5
TGTGCCAGCAGCTTGGGGACAGGTAATCAGCCCCAGCATTTT
CASSLGTGNQPQHF
>NA|TRBV6-1|NA|TRBJ1-1
TGTGCCAGCAGTGACAGGTTCACTGAAGCTTTCTTT
CASSDRFTEAFF
>NA|TRBV9|NA|TRBJ2-1
TGTGCCAGCAGCGTAGATTTGTCTCGCGGTGAGCAGTTCTTC
CASSVDLSRGEQFF
>NA|TRBV2|NA|TRBJ1-2
TGTGCCAGCACCCGGTTGGGGGCGGACCTCTATGGCTACACCTTC
CASTRLGADLYGYTF
>NA|TRBV6-1|TRBD1|TRBJ1-2
TGTGCCAGCAGTGAAGGGACAGGGTGGAACTATGGCTACACCTTC
CASSEGTGWNYGYTF
>once|TRBV6-1|NA|TRBJ1-3
TGTGCCAGCAGTGATAAGGGGGTCCCCTCCTCTGGAAACACCATATATTTT
CASSDKGVPSSGNTIYF
>NA|TRBV3-1/TRBV3-2|NA|TRBJ2-3
TGTGCCAGCAGCCAAGAGGACTTGTTGTTGGATACGCAGTATTTT
CASSQEDLLLDTQYF
>NA|TRBV25-1|TRBD1|TRBJ1-5
TGTGCCAGCAGTGAAAGAGAGACAGGGAATCAGCCCCAGCATTTT
CASSERETGNQPQHF
>once|TRBV28|NA|TRBJ2-7
TGTGCCAGCAGTTTATCGTCCCCAGGCATCTACGAGCAGTACTTC
CASSLSSPGIYEQYF
>NA|TRBV5-6|TRBD1|TRBJ1-1
TGTGCCAGCAGCTGGGGACAGGGGTGGTTCACTGAAGCTTTCTTT
CASSWGQGWFTEAFF
>once|TRBV5-1|NA|TRBJ1-6
TGCGCCAGCAGCTTGGAGTGGACAGTAAATTCACCCCTCCACTTT
CASSLEWTVNSPLHF
>NA|TRBV24-1|TRBD2|TRBJ2-5
TGTGCCACCAGTGACGCGATTATGACTAGCGAAAAAGAGACCCAGTACTTC
CATSDAIMTSEKETQYF
>NA|TRBV12-3/TRBV12-4|TRBD1|TRBJ1-2
TGTGCCAGCAGTTTACAGGGGGGCTATGGCTACACCTTC
CASSLQGGYGYTF
>NA|TRBV5-4|TRBD2|TRBJ2-3
TGTGCCAGCAGCTTGGGAGCGGGGGACACAGATACGCAGTATTTT
CASSLGAGDTDTQYF
>NA|TRBV7-8|TRBD1|TRBJ1-3
TGTGCCAGCAGCTTCCCAACAGGGGACGGATACTCTGGAAACACCATATATTTT
CASSFPTGDGYSGNTIYF